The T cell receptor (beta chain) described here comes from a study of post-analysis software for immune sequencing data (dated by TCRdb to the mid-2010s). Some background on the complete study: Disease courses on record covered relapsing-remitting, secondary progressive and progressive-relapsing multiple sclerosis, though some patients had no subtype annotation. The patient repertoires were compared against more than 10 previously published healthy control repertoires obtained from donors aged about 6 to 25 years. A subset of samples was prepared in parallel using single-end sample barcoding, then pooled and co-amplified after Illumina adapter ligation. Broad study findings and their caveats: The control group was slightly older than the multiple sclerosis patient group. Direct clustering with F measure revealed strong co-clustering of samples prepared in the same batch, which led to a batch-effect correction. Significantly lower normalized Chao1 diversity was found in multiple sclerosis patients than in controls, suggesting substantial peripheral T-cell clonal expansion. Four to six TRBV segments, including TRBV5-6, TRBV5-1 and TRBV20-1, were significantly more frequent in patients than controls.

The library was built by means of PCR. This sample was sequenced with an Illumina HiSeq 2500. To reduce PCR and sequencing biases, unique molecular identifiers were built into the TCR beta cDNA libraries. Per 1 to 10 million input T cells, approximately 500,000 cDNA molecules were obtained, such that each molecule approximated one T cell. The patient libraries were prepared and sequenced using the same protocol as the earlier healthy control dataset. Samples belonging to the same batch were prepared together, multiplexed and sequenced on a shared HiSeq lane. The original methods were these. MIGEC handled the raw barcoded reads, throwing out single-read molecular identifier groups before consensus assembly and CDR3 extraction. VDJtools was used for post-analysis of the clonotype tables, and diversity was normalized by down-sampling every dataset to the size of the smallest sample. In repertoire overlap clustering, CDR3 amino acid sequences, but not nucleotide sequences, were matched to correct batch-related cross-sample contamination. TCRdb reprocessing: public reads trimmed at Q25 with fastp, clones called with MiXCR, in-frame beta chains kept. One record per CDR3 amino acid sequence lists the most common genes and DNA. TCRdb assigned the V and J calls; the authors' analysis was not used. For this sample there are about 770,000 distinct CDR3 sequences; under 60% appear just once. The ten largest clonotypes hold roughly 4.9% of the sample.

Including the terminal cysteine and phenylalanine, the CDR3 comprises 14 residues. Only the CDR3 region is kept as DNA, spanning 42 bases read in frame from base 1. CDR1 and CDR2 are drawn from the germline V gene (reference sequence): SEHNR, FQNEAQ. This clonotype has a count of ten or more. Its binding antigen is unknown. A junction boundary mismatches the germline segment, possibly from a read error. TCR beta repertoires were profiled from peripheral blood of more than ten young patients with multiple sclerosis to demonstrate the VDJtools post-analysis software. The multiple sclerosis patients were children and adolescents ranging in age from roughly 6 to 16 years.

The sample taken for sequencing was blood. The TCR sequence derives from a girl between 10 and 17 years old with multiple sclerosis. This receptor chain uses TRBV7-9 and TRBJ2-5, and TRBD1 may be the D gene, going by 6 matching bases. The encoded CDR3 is CASSLAGVGETQYF. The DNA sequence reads TGTGCCAGCAGTTTAGCAGGGGTCGGGGAGACCCAGTACTTC.